The 11 T cell receptor beta chains reported below all come from one sample, sequenced in a study of OX40 agonist ivuxolimab in advanced cancers. Assay used: immunoSEQ multiplex PCR; TCRdb lists only in-frame clones, some missing. Altogether around 68,000 clones are present, just over 85% being singletons, with the ten largest covering over 1%. This sample comprised CD4+ or CD8+ T cells sorted from blood, obtained in a trial of the OX40 agonist ivuxolimab. Receptors originate from an adult with an advanced solid tumor such as melanoma, head and neck, liver or kidney cancer.

The chain uses TRBV7-2 and TRBJ1-3; D is uncertain. Deletions cut 1 base from V and 3 bases from J, with 10 bases between. The CDR3 totals 15 residues. The germline gives CDR1 SGHTA, CDR2 FQGNSA. The CDR3 here is CASSLESGFGNTIYF. The CDR3 bases are TGTGCCAGCAGCTTAGAGTCGGGGTTTGGAAACACCATATATTTT.

The chain employs TRBV5-1 and TRBJ1-2; 12 bases are a match to TRBD1. This CDR3 has 16 amino acids. With V trimmed by 4 bases and J by 7 bases, 11 bases remained unmatched. CDR1 and CDR2 (germline): SGHRS, YFSETQ. CDR3 DNA: TGCGCCAGCAGCGACCAGCCGGGACAGGGGGCATTTGGCTACACCTTC. It specifies CASSDQPGQGAFGYTF.

The DNA for the CDR3 is TGTGCCAGTAGTATGAGCGGCCAAGAGACCCAGTACTTC. Its protein product is CASSMSGQETQYF. The chain is built from TRBV19 and TRBJ2-5; D is perhaps TRBD2 (5 bases). Trimming left V 3 bases short and J 1 base short, with 6 bases between. The CDR3 has 13 amino acids. From germline, CDR1 is LNHDA and CDR2 SQIVND (reference sequence).

This clone was recorded only once. This rearrangement joins TRBV2 to TRBJ2-1, with D perhaps given as TRBD1 or TRBD2 (5 bases each). Trimming removed 1 base at V and 4 bases at J, with 17 bases between. The CDR3 spans 17 residues. Germline lookup yields CDR1 SNHLY and CDR2 FYNNEI. CDR3 amino acids: CASSEVTGAAGYNEQFF. The CDR3 DNA follows: TGTGCCAGCAGTGAAGTGACCGGAGCGGCAGGGTACAATGAGCAGTTCTTC.

The chain combines TRBV10-2 with TRBJ2-7; maybe TRBD1 (8 bases). The CDR3 runs 15 residues. With 6 bases removed from V and 1 base from J, the gap between germline ends came to 16 bases. Germline V CDR1 and CDR2: WSHSY, SAAADI. The CDR3 coding sequence is TGCGCCAGCAGAGACGACAGGGGAGGGTCCTACGAGCAGTACTTC. This translates into CASRDDRGGSYEQYF.

This clone was observed once. The chain couples TRBV29-1 to TRBJ2-3; D is possibly TRBD2 (5 bases). V gave up 7 bases and J gave up 2 bases, with 10 bases separating them. CDR1 is SQVTM, CDR2 ANQGSEA, per germline. The CDR3 runs 12 residues. The CDR3 nucleotides read TGCAGCGCCCTGACTAACACAGATACGCAGTATTTT. As protein: CSALTNTDTQYF.

The chain joins TRBV9 to TRBJ1-1, with TRBD1 as a possible D gene (6 bases). Germline CDR1 reads SGDLS; CDR2 reads YYNGEE. The germline V and J ends were trimmed by 4 bases and 1 base, with 14 bases remaining between them. The CDR3 has 15 amino acids. CDR3 nucleotides: TGTGCCAGCAGCTTGGGTGGACAGCCGAACACTGAAGCTTTCTTT. Translating it yields CASSLGGQPNTEAFF.

This clone has just one count. V is TRBV18 and J is TRBJ1-5; weak D call: TRBD1 (6 bases). CDR1 and CDR2 from the germline V gene are KGHSH and LQKENI. The germline V and J ends were trimmed by 5 bases and 8 bases, with 13 bases remaining between them. The CDR3 has 13 residues. This CDR3 reads CASSTAGEEPQHF. CDR3 in DNA: TGTGCCAGCTCAACGGCAGGGGAAGAGCCCCAGCATTTT.

The count of this clone is one. The V gene is TRBV29-1, the J gene TRBJ2-7; perhaps TRBD1 as D (6 bases). The germline gives CDR1 SQVTM, CDR2 ANQGSEA. CDR3 length: 12 residues. Trimming pared 3 bases from V and 1 base from J, leaving 7 bases between. The CDR3 DNA sequence: TGCAGCGTTGAGACAGGTTCCTACGAGCAGTACTTC. The encoded protein is CSVETGSYEQYF.

The chain has TRBV29-1 and TRBJ1-1; D not certain. The CDR3 extends over 14 amino acids. The V end was cut by 6 bases, the J end by 1 base, with 15 bases between. Germline V lookup: CDR1 SQVTM, CDR2 ANQGSEA. CDR3: CSVGPGQTNTEAFF. DNA for the CDR3: TGCAGCGTGGGTCCGGGCCAGACGAACACTGAAGCTTTCTTT.

The V gene is TRBV10-3, the J gene TRBJ2-2, with 8 bases lining up with TRBD2. The trim removed 4 bases at V and 2 bases at J, leaving 3 bases unmatched. The germline gives CDR1 ENHRY, CDR2 SYGVKD. The CDR3 runs to 15 residues. The CDR3 here is CAISGGLVNTGELFF. DNA for the CDR3: TGTGCCATCAGTGGGGGACTAGTCAACACCGGGGAGCTGTTTTTT.